The present T cell receptor beta chain was sequenced within a study of T cell responses to AZD1222 COVID-19 vaccine (dated by TCRdb to the early 2020s). General notes on the study: Because spike-specific TCR depth and breadth did not differ between the two schedules, AZD1222 recipients who got a second dose at roughly 4 weeks were pooled with those who got a second dose at roughly 12 weeks. TCR sequencing covered about 230 trial participants: 200 to 220 given two doses of AZD1222 and around 25 given two doses of MenACWY control vaccine. Trial participants were enrolled by age into subgroups of 18-55, 56-69 and 70-plus years, and around 150, 28 and 57 TCR-sequenced participants, respectively, were included in these subgroups. The paper's findings and limits, for the study overall: In the small 56-69-year group, the increase in depth fell short of significance, most likely because of low power. Most participants were white British and females outnumbered males, and the authors suggested that clonal diversity may have been underestimated. Because no day 14 peak-response samples were available, repertoires were characterized only after the peak T cell response. Reportedly, close to half of the unique spike-specific TCRs recognized epitopes lying outside the regions that are mutated in the B.1.351 and B.1.1.7 variants. Conclusions about previously exposed vaccinees were limited because only six AZD1222 recipients were SARS-CoV-2 seropositive at baseline. After two AZD1222 doses, spike-specific TCR breadth and depth were significantly higher than at day 0 and than in MenACWY recipients. The whole spike protein was spanned by vaccine-associated CD4 TCRs, and dominant responses were seen in regions 160-218 and 743-854.

The CDR3 runs 14 amino acids, cysteine and phenylalanine included. Only the CDR3 region is kept as DNA, spanning 42 bases read in frame from base 1. The germline V gene sets CDR1 to SGHRS and CDR2 to YFSETQ. A distance of 11 bases separates the germline ends of V and J, which lose 5 bases and 3 bases respectively. On this clone itself: It lacks a known antigen. Base qualities are missing; no much larger clone stands one base away.

Interpreted using the paper, the time point label stands for: baseline before first vaccination. The vaccinee samples were drawn from two UK trials, COV001 and COV002, one of which was a single-blind randomized controlled phase 2/3 trial testing AZD1222 (ChAdOx1 nCoV-19) in healthy adults. For TCRbeta chain sequencing, PBMC samples were collected from trial participants at day 0 and at day 28 after the second dose. The CDR3 regions of human TCRbeta chains were analyzed by immunosequencing. In the authors' own workflow: Repertoire TCRs were matched against a reference library of SARS-CoV-2-specific TCRs generated with the MIRA antigen-specificity platform. Breadth was defined as the fraction of unique TCRs that were SARS-CoV-2-associated. Depth was defined as the fraction of total T cells that were SARS-CoV-2-associated. Using the MIRA data, every spike-specific TCR was mapped to the spike region that the TCR reacted to and assigned to either a CD4 or a CD8 class. Log10-transformed breadth and depth values were compared by one-way ANOVA with Sidak's multiple comparisons tests. TCRdb took this table from immuneACCESS and kept in-frame rearrangements with V and J called. Such tables lack part of the clones; where checked against another copy, unresolved V genes explain under half of the gap, and the rest is unexplained. V, J and clone size are those of that table, while D and trimming were read from the DNA. This sample comprises 85,000 to 100,000 clones, about nine tenths of them detected only once. In total, the top ten clones hold about 9.4% of the sample.

In this chain, TRBV5-1 is recombined with TRBJ1-4; a tentative D match to TRBD1 spans 5 bases. Sequencing used peripheral blood, obtained on day 0 of AZD1222 vaccination. This TCR was recovered from an adult in good health. In nucleotide form, the sequence is TGCGCCAGCAGTACCGGGGGATCTAATGAAAAACTGTTTTTT. It is translated as CASSTGGSNEKLFF.